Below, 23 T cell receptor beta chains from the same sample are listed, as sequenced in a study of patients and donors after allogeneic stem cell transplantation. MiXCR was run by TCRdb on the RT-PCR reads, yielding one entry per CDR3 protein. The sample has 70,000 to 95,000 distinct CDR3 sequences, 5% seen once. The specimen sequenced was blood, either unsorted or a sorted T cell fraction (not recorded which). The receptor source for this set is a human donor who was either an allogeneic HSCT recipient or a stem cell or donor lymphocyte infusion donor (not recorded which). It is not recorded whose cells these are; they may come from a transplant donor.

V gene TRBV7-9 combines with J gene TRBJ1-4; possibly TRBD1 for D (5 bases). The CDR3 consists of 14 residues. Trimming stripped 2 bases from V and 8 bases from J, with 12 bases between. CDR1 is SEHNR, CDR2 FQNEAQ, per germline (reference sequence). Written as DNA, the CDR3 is TGTGCCAGCAGCTTAAATCAGGGAGGGGAAAAACTGTTTTTT. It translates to CASSLNQGGEKLFF.

The CDR3 spells CASSSPGQGKETQYF. As DNA, the CDR3 is TGTGCCAGCAGTTCCCCGGGACAGGGGAAAGAGACCCAGTACTTC. The chain joins TRBV6-5 to TRBJ2-5; 10 nucleotides line up with TRBD1. The CDR3 has 15 amino acids. The ends lost 4 bases at V and 3 bases at J; junction bases unmatched: 5. The germline V gene has CDR1 MNHEY and CDR2 SVGAGI.

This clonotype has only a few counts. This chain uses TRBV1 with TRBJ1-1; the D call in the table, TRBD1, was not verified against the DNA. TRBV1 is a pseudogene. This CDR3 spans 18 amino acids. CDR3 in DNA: TGCACCAGCAGCCAGGAGAGACAGGGAGGGGGCCCGAACACTGAAGCTTTCTTT. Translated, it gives CTSSQERQGGGPNTEAFF.

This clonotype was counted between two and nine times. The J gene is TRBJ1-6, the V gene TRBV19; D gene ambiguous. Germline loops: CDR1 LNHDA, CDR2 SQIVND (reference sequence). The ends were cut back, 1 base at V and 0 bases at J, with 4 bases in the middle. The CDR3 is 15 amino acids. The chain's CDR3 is CASSIASSYNSPLHF. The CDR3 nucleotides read TGTGCCAGTAGTATAGCGAGCTCCTATAATTCACCCCTCCACTTT. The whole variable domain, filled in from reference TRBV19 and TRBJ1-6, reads DGGITQSPKYLFRKEGQNVTLSCEQNLNHDAMYWYRQDPGQGLRLIYYSQIVNDFQKGDIAEGYSVSREKKESFPLTVTSAQKNPTAFYLCASSIASSYNSPLHFGNGTRLTVT.

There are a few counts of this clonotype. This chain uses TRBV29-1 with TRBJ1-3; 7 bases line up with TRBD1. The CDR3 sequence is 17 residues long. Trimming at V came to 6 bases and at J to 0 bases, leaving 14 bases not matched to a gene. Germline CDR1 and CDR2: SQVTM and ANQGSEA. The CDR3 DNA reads TGCAGCGTACCCCCTCGGGGACAGTTCGACTCTGGAAACACCATATATTTT. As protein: CSVPPRGQFDSGNTIYF.

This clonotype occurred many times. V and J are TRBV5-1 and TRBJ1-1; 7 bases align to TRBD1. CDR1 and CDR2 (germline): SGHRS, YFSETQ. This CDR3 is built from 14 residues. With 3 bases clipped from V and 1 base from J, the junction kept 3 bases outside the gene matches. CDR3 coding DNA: TGCGCCAGCAGCTGGGGACAGTCGAACACTGAAGCTTTCTTT. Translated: CASSWGQSNTEAFF. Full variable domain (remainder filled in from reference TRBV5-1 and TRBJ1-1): KAGVTQTPRYLIKTRGQQVTLSCSPISGHRSVSWYQQTPGQGLQFLFEYFSETQRNKGNFPGRFSGRQFSNSRSEMNVSTLELGDSALYLCASSWGQSNTEAFFGQGTRLTVV.

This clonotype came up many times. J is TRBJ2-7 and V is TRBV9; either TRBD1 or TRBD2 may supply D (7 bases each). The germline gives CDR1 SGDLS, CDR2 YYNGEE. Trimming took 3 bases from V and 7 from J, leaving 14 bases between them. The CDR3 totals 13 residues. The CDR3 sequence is CASSATGRGEQYF. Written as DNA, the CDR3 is TGTGCCAGCAGCGCGACAGGGAGGGGGGAGCAGTACTTC.

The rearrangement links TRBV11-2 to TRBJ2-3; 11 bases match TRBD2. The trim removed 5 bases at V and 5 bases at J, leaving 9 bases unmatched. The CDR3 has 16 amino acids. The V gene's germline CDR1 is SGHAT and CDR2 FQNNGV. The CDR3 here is CASSPRLAGQGDTQYF. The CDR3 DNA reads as TGTGCCAGCAGCCCGAGACTAGCGGGACAGGGAGATACGCAGTATTTT.

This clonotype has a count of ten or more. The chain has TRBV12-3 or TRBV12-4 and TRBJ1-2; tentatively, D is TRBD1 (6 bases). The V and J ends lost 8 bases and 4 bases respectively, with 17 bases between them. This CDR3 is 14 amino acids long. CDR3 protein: CASVRDIGRYGYTF. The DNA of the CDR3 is TGTGCCAGCGTCCGGGACATAGGGCGCTATGGCTACACCTTC.

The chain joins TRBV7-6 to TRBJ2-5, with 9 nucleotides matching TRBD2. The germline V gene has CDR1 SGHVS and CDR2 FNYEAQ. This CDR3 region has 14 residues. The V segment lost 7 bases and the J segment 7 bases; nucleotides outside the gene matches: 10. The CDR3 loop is CASIDTAGGLTQYF. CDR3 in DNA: TGTGCCAGCATCGACACGGCGGGGGGGTTGACCCAGTACTTC. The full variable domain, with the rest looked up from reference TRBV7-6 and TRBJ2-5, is GAGVSQSPRYKVTKRGQDVALRCDPISGHVSLYWYRQALGQGPEFLTYFNYEAQQDKSGLPNDRFSAERPEGSISTLTIQRTEQRDSAMYRCASIDTAGGLTQYFGPGTRLLVL.

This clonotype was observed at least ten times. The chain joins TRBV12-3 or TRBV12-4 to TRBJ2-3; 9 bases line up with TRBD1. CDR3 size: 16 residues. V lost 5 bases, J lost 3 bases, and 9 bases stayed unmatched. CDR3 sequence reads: CASSPLGQGGTDTQYF. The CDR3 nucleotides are TGTGCCAGCAGTCCGTTGGGACAGGGTGGGACAGATACGCAGTATTTT.

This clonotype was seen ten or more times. CDR3 amino acids: CASSESGLGFYTDTQYF. CDR3 bases: TGCGCCAGCAGTGAGTCAGGACTAGGGTTCTACACAGATACGCAGTATTTT. The chain is built from TRBV10-2 and TRBJ2-3; 7 nucleotides agree with TRBD2. The CDR3 contains 17 residues. V gave up 0 bases and J gave up 2 bases; unmatched junction bases: 8. The V gene's germline CDR1 is WSHSY and CDR2 SAAADI.

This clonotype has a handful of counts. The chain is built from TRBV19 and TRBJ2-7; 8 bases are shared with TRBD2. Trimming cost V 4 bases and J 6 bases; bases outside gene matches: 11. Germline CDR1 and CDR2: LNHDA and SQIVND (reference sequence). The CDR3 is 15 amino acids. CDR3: CASSRKREGQVEQYF. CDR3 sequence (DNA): TGTGCCAGTAGTAGAAAACGGGAGGGCCAAGTCGAGCAGTACTTC.

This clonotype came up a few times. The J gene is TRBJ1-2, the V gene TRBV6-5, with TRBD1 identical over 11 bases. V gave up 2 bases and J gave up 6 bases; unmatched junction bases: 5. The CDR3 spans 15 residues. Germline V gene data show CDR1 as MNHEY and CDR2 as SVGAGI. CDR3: CASSYTPGQGDGYTF. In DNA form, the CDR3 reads TGTGCCAGCAGTTACACCCCGGGACAGGGGGATGGCTACACCTTC.

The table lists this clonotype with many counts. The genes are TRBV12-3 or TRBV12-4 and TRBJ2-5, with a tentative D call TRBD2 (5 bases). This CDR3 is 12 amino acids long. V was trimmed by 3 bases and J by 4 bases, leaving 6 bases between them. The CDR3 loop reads CASSFEGETQYF. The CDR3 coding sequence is TGTGCCAGCAGTTTCGAGGGAGAGACCCAGTACTTC.

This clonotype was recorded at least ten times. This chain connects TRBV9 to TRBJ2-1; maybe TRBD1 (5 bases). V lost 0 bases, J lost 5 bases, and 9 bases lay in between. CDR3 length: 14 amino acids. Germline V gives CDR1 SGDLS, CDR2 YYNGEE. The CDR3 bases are TGTGCCAGCAGCGTAGTTCAGGGAAACAATGAGCAGTTCTTC. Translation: CASSVVQGNNEQFF. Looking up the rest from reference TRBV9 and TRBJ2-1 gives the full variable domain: DSGVTQTPKHLITATGQRVTLRCSPRSGDLSVYWYQQSLDQGLQFLIQYYNGEERAKGNILERFSAQQFPDLHSELNLSSLELGDSALYFCASSVVQGNNEQFFGPGTRLTVL.

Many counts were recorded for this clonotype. The CDR3 nucleotides are TGTGCCATCAGCCAGACAGTTAATGAAAAACTGTTTTTT. Residues: CAISQTVNEKLFF. The genes are TRBV10-3 and TRBJ1-4; D possibly corresponds to TRBD1 (5 bases). The CDR3 is made up of 13 amino acids. V was trimmed by 6 bases and J by 4 bases, leaving 9 bases between them. Germline-derived CDR1 and CDR2 are ENHRY and SYGVKD.

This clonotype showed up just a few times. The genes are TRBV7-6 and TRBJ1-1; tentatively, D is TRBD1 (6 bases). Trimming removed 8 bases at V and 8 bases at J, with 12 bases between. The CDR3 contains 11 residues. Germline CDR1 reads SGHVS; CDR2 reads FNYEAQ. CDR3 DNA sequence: TGTGCCAGCGCGAGGGGGGGCGAAGCTTTCTTT. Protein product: CASARGGEAFF.

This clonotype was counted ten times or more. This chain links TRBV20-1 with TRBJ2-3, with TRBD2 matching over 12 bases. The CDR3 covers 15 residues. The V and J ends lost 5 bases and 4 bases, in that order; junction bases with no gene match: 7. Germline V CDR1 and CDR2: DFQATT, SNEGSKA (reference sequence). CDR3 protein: CSAVRLAGVSDTQYF. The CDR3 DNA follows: TGCAGTGCTGTCCGACTAGCGGGAGTGTCAGATACGCAGTATTTT.

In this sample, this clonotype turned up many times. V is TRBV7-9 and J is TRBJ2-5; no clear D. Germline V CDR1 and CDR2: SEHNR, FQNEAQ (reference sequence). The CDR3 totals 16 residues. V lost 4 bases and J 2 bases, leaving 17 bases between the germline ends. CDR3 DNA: TGTGCCAGCAGCTCCCGCCCGAGACGGATACAAGAGACCCAGTACTTC. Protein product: CASSSRPRRIQETQYF.

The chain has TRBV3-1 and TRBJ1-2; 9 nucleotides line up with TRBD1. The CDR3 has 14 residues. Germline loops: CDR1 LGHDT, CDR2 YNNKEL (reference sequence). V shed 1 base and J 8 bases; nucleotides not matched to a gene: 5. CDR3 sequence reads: CASSQAQGARGYTF. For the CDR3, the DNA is TGTGCCAGCAGCCAAGCACAGGGGGCTCGCGGCTACACCTTC.

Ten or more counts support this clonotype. CDR3 region: CASSAEDLTLLQNIQYF. DNA for the CDR3: TGTGCCAGCAGTGCCGAGGACTTAACCCTTCTACAAAACATTCAGTACTTC. The chain links TRBV2 to TRBJ2-4; weak D call: TRBD2 (5 bases). Trimming stripped 4 bases from V and 5 bases from J, with 21 bases between. The CDR3 covers 17 residues. Germline lookup yields CDR1 SNHLY and CDR2 FYNNEI.

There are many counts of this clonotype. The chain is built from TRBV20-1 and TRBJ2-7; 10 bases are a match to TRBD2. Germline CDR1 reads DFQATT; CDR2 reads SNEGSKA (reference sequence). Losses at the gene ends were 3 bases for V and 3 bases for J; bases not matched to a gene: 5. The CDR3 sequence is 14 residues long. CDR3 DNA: TGCAGTGCTAGGCCTCTAGCGGGAGACTACGAGCAGTACTTC. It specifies CSARPLAGDYEQYF.